The T cell receptor beta chain under discussion was sequenced for a study of identical twins. A single record per CDR3 protein comes from TCRdb applying MiXCR to the 5' RACE reads. Of 400,000 to 650,000 distinct CDR3 sequences in the sample, approximately 22% were seen once. The germline CDR1 and CDR2 sequences are SGHRS and YFSETQ. The length of the CDR3 is 13 residues. V gave up 4 bases and J gave up 2 bases; unmatched junction bases: 0. The same sample was also studied in work on T cells expressing NK-cell markers. From that paper: Sorted CD3+CD56+NKG2C+, CD3+CD56+NKG2C- and CD3+CD56-NKG2C+ T-cell subsets were beta-chain profiled. The authors sequenced eight donors, of whom seven were HCMV-seropositive and one was seronegative. NKG2C+ dominant clonotype frequencies in roughly six donors were about 1.0-8% of CD8+ T cells. One observes that, in a handful of donors, these clonotypes were also the leading ones within the CD3+CD56-NKG2C+ fraction.

The sample comprised CD4+ T cells sorted from blood. The chain has TRBV5-1 and TRBJ1-2, with TRBD1 matching over 9 bases. This receptor was identified in a young woman in good health. CDR3 coding DNA: TGCGCCAGCAGCGGGACAGGGAACTATGGCTACACCTTC. This translates into CASSGTGNYGYTF.